This TCR beta chain emerged from a study of shared clonotypes between healthy human individuals. Across the study: Contributing individuals were a couple of females and three males aged 18 to 49.

Trimming pared 1 base from V and 2 bases from J, leaving 11 bases between. The germline V gene has CDR1 SQVTM and CDR2 ANQGSEA. The CDR3 length is 14 residues. The donors, all of them Caucasian adults, lived in Nashville, Tennessee. The study ran the assay at deep level. Clones were read by immunoSEQ multiplex PCR, and TCRdb kept only the in-frame ones, dropping some. The repertoire holds 470,000 or so clones, around 85% seen once, with over 9.5% in the top ten. Note on this clone: Its antigen is undetermined. With a far larger clone one base away, a read error is the likely cause.

Study-wide results and limits: Tissues were not sampled, only blood, and their repertoires likely differ.

This clonotype was obtained from a woman aged 40 to 55 in good health. Some clones in this sample may be carry-over from other donors' samples. This chain joins TRBV29-1 and TRBJ1-2, with D possibly matching TRBD1 (5 bases). The material sequenced was PBMCs. CDR3 sequence: CSVEGGGTNYGYTF. The CDR3 nucleotides read TGCAGCGTTGAAGGCGGAGGGACGAACTATGGCTACACCTTC.